The T cell receptor beta chain described here comes from a study of blood T cell repertoires in COVID-19. Study as a whole: There were acute and convalescent COVID-19 samples, and they came from the United States, Italy and Spain. In each case, the material was cDNA or gDNA derived from T cells, B-cell-depleted T cells, or PBMCs.

Germline V CDR1 and CDR2: SGHDT, YYEEEE. CDR3 length: 14 amino acids. V was trimmed by 1 base and J by 3 bases, leaving 11 bases between them. As originally analysed: Reference gene primer amplification gave nucleated cell count estimates. Measured with immunoSEQ multiplex PCR; TCRdb has only the in-frame clones, and not every one. That table supplies the V and J calls and clone size; D and trimming were determined from the DNA. The table includes fewer than 55,000 clones, approximately 70% detected once. This clonotype originated in a woman in her sixties or seventies with acute or convalescent COVID-19. The rearrangement links TRBV5-6 to TRBJ2-7, with no clear D. Sample: peripheral blood. The CDR3 reads CASSLLQNYYEQYF. In nucleotides, the CDR3 is TGTGCCAGCAGCTTGTTACAGAATTACTACGAGCAGTACTTC.